One and the same sample provided the 24 T cell receptor beta chains below, sequenced in a study of blood T cell repertoires in COVID-19 (dated by TCRdb to 2019 to 2021). The method was the immunoSEQ multiplex PCR assay. In its TCRdb copy, this immuneACCESS table keeps in-frame sequences only and misses some clones. Where compared with another copy, unresolved V genes explain less than half of these, and the others have no known cause. The sample data list approximately 150,000 clones, and 88% of these were observed just once. Less than 2% of the sample is taken by the ten largest. Sequencing was carried out using peripheral blood. These TCRs come from a woman aged 60 to 75 with acute or convalescent COVID-19.

V gene TRBV7-2 combines with J gene TRBJ1-5; D is unresolved. Per the germline V gene, CDR1 is SGHTA and CDR2 is FQGNSA. V gave up 4 bases and J gave up 0 bases, with 4 bases separating them. This CDR3 region has 13 residues. DNA for the CDR3: TGTGCCAGCAGCTCTAATAGCAATCAGCCCCAGCATTTT. It yields the protein CASSSNSNQPQHF.

This rearrangement joins TRBV11-2 to TRBJ2-1; 9 positions agree with TRBD1. Germline V lookup: CDR1 SGHAT, CDR2 FQNNGV. CDR3 size: 15 residues. V was pared by 5 bases and J by 9 bases, with 11 bases of the junction left unmatched. CDR3 protein: CASSPRDRVFVEQFF. In DNA form, the CDR3 reads TGTGCCAGCAGCCCCCGGGACAGGGTTTTTGTTGAGCAGTTCTTC.

V and J are TRBV27 and TRBJ1-2; the D is unclear. V lost 4 bases and J lost 0, with 15 bases in between. This CDR3 is built from 16 residues. Germline assignment: CDR1 MNHEY and CDR2 SMNVEV (reference sequence). Written as DNA, the CDR3 is TGTGCCAGCAGTTCCCTCAACCGTGGAGCTAACTATGGCTACACCTTC. Its translation is CASSSLNRGANYGYTF.

In DNA form, the CDR3 reads TGTGCCAGCAGTCCTCAGACAGGGGAAATGAAGACCCAGTACTTC. Its protein product is CASSPQTGEMKTQYF. This chain joins TRBV28 and TRBJ2-5, with 8 bases that match TRBD1. Germline values: CDR1 MDHEN, CDR2 SYDVKM. The V and J ends lost 5 bases and 6 bases, in that order; junction bases with no gene match: 11. The CDR3 sequence is 15 residues long.

This clone was picked up one time. The CDR3 here is CASSDRGRNYGYTF. The CDR3 DNA reads TGTGCCAGTAGCGACAGGGGGCGCAACTATGGCTACACCTTC. The chain joins TRBV19 to TRBJ1-2, with TRBD1 identical over 10 bases. CDR1 and CDR2 from the germline V gene are LNHDA and SQIVND (reference sequence). The CDR3 consists of 14 residues. The J segment lost 2 bases and the V segment lost 6 bases, leaving 3 bases of the junction unmatched.

V usage is TRBV4-1 and J usage is TRBJ2-3; a possible D gene is TRBD2 (6 bases). Germline CDR1 MGHRA, CDR2 YSYEKL. Trimming removed 6 bases at V and 1 base at J, with 14 bases between. This CDR3 has 15 amino acids. CDR3 sequence reads: CASRDWGVGTDTQYF. Here the CDR3 DNA reads TGCGCCAGCAGGGACTGGGGGGTAGGCACAGATACGCAGTATTTT.

CDR3 sequence (DNA): TGTGCCAGTAGCACCGGGACAGGGTATGGCTACACCTTC. It codes for CASSTGTGYGYTF. The V call is TRBV19, the J call TRBJ1-2; 9 nucleotides line up with TRBD1. This CDR3 contains 13 residues. J lost 5 bases, V lost 6 bases, and 4 bases had no gene match. Looked up from germline, CDR1 is LNHDA and CDR2 is SQIVND (reference sequence).

V gene TRBV7-8 combines with J gene TRBJ1-1; 9 bases are a match to TRBD1. Per germline, CDR1 SGHVS and CDR2 FQNEAQ. Trimming took 1 base from V and 3 from J; bases not matched to a gene: 6. The CDR3 spans 16 residues. For the CDR3, the DNA is TGTGCCAGCAGCTTAGTAGGGACAGGGTGGGACACTGAAGCTTTCTTT. It translates to CASSLVGTGWDTEAFF.

This chain links TRBV5-6 with TRBJ2-3, with D uncertain. Germline CDR1 and CDR2: SGHDT and YYEEEE. The V end lost 4 bases, the J end lost 3 bases, and 6 bases lay between the germline ends. The CDR3 is 12 amino acids. In DNA form, the CDR3 reads TGTGCCAGCAGCCCAGGTACAGATACGCAGTATTTT. This codes for CASSPGTDTQYF. The entire variable domain, with the rest obtained from reference TRBV5-6 and TRBJ2-3, is as follows: DAGVTQSPTHLIKTRGQQVTLRCSPKSGHDTVSWYQQALGQGPQFIFQYYEEEERQRGNFPDRFSGHQFPNYSSELNVNALLLGDSALYLCASSPGTDTQYFGPGTRLTVL.

The chain has TRBV6-5 and TRBJ1-2; D is ambiguous. The germline V and J ends were trimmed by 0 bases and 7 bases, with 15 bases remaining between them. CDR3 length equals 15 residues. The germline gives CDR1 MNHEY, CDR2 SVGAGI. CDR3 in DNA: TGTGCCAGCAGTTACTCGTCGGGTGGAGGACTTGGCTACACCTTC. Its protein product is CASSYSSGGGLGYTF.

DNA for the CDR3: TGTGCTAGTGGTATCGACACGGCGACCGGGGAGCTGTTTTTT. Its translation is CASGIDTATGELFF. The genes are TRBV12-5 and TRBJ2-2; the D is unclear. The CDR3 covers 14 residues. V was shortened by 5 bases and J by 5 bases, with 12 bases between the two germline ends. Germline lookup yields CDR1 LGHNT and CDR2 FRNRAP.

J is TRBJ2-7 and V is TRBV6-2 or TRBV6-3, with D perhaps TRBD1 (5 bases). Trimming stripped 4 bases from V and 3 bases from J, with 16 bases between. Germline CDR1 reads MNHEY; CDR2 reads SVGEGT. CDR3 length: 15 residues. This CDR3 reads CASSFDSSRIYEQYF. CDR3 sequence (DNA): TGTGCCAGCAGTTTCGACAGCTCTCGCATCTACGAGCAGTACTTC.

This chain connects TRBV9 to TRBJ2-2; no reliable D call. Germline CDR1 reads SGDLS; CDR2 reads YYNGEE. Trimming cost V 0 bases and J 1 base, with 4 bases left between them. The CDR3 contains 14 residues. The CDR3: CASSVVGNTGELFF. The CDR3 DNA reads as TGTGCCAGCAGCGTAGTCGGGAACACCGGGGAGCTGTTTTTT.

This clone was detected only once. J is TRBJ1-1 and V is TRBV28; 8 bases are a match to TRBD1. Germline values: CDR1 MDHEN, CDR2 SYDVKM. The V segment lost 6 bases and the J segment 4 bases; nucleotides outside the gene matches: 10. This CDR3 is built from 15 residues. The CDR3 here is CASSDDLTGGTEAFF. CDR3 nucleotides: TGTGCCAGCAGCGACGACCTCACAGGGGGCACTGAAGCTTTCTTT.

The CDR3 is CASSPLTGPGNTIYF. CDR3 in DNA: TGTGCCAGCAGCCCGTTGACAGGCCCTGGAAACACCATATATTTT. The V call is TRBV3-1 (or the pseudogene TRBV3-2), the J call TRBJ1-3, with D possibly TRBD1 on 6 matching bases. Germline loops: CDR1 LGHDT, CDR2 YNNKEL (reference sequence). Trimming removed 4 bases from V and 2 bases from J, with 12 bases in between. The CDR3 contains 15 residues.

This sequence joins TRBV4-1 and TRBJ2-2; 13 positions agree with TRBD2. The V gene end was trimmed by 5 bases and the J gene end by 4 bases; junction bases not matched to a gene: 7. CDR3 size: 17 residues. Germline assignment: CDR1 MGHRA and CDR2 YSYEKL. CDR3 region: CASSFTGTSGATGELFF. The DNA for the CDR3 is TGCGCCAGCAGCTTCACCGGGACTAGCGGGGCCACCGGGGAGCTGTTTTTT.

The CDR3 region has the DNA TGCAGCGTCCAGACAGGGGCCAATCAGCCCCAGCATTTT. Translating it yields CSVQTGANQPQHF. V is TRBV29-1 and J is TRBJ1-5; the match to TRBD1 covers 8 bases. Germline CDR1 is SQVTM and CDR2 is ANQGSEA. The CDR3 is 13 amino acids. The V and J ends lost 6 bases and 3 bases, in that order; junction bases with no gene match: 4. Full variable domain (rest looked up from reference TRBV29-1 and TRBJ1-5): SAVISQKPSRDICQRGTSLTIQCQVDSQVTMMFWYRQQPGQSLTLIATANQGSEATYESGFVIDKFPISRPNLTFSTLTVSNMSPEDSSIYLCSVQTGANQPQHFGDGTRLSIL.

The J gene is TRBJ1-1, the V gene TRBV2; D gene ambiguous. CDR1 and CDR2 (germline): SNHLY, FYNNEI. With 3 bases removed from V and 2 bases from J, the gap between germline ends came to 10 bases. The CDR3 is 14 residues long. CDR3 nucleotide sequence: TGTGCCAGCAGTGAGTGGCAGGCCAACACTGAAGCTTTCTTT. Encoded protein: CASSEWQANTEAFF.

V and J are TRBV4-2 and TRBJ1-1; 10 bases are shared with TRBD1. The V segment lost 3 bases and the J segment 1 base; nucleotides outside the gene matches: 8. CDR1 and CDR2 from the germline V gene are LGHNA and YNFKEQ. The CDR3 consists of 17 residues. CDR3 bases: TGTGCCAGCAGCCAGGGTTGGACAGGGGGAACGAACACTGAAGCTTTCTTT. Its translation is CASSQGWTGGTNTEAFF.

This chain links TRBV6-5 with TRBJ1-2; no firm D call. Trimming cost V 11 bases and J 7 bases, with 17 bases left between them. CDR3 length equals 12 residues. Per germline, CDR1 MNHEY and CDR2 SVGAGI. The CDR3 DNA reads as TGTGCCGTCCGTTCCCCCAGGTTTGGCTACACCTTC. Amino acid sequence: CAVRSPRFGYTF.

The chain employs TRBV7-8 and TRBJ2-1; 9 nucleotides agree with TRBD2. Germline CDR1 is SGHVS and CDR2 is FQNEAQ. The ends lost 1 base at V and 0 bases at J; junction bases unmatched: 4. The CDR3 is 17 residues long. As DNA, the CDR3 is TGTGCCAGCAGCTTAGTGGTAGCGGGGGACTCCTACAATGAGCAGTTCTTC. This sequence encodes CASSLVVAGDSYNEQFF.

The chain recombines TRBV9 with TRBJ2-3, with 11 bases fitting TRBD2. Germline CDR1 and CDR2: SGDLS and YYNGEE. This CDR3 comprises 14 residues. After removal of 4 bases from V and 6 bases from J, the junction contained 4 bases not matched to a gene. CDR3: CASSPRLAGDTQYF. The CDR3 DNA sequence: TGTGCCAGCAGCCCTAGACTAGCGGGGGATACGCAGTATTTT.

This chain joins TRBV6-1 and TRBJ2-2; 10 bases map to TRBD2. Trimming cost V 4 bases and J 4 bases; bases outside gene matches: 6. The CDR3 extends over 16 amino acids. CDR1 and CDR2 from the germline V gene are MNHNS and SASEGT. Written as DNA, the CDR3 is TGTGCCAGCAGTGTACCTAGCGGGGGTCCCACCGGGGAGCTGTTTTTT. This codes for CASSVPSGGPTGELFF.

V usage is TRBV5-1 and J usage is TRBJ1-1, with a possible D match to TRBD1 (6 bases). The CDR3 covers 15 residues. Trimming took 4 bases from V and 2 from J, leaving 15 bases between them. CDR1 and CDR2 (germline): SGHRS, YFSETQ. The CDR3 loop reads CASSPGVTGNTEAFF. CDR3 sequence (DNA): TGCGCCAGCAGCCCAGGGGTTACAGGAAACACTGAAGCTTTCTTT.